The clone carrying this T cell receptor (beta chain) was observed a handful of times. CDR1 and CDR2 from the germline V gene are MGHRA and YSYEKL. Trimming left V 2 bases short and J 0 bases short, with 14 bases between. This CDR3 comprises 18 residues. The sample comes from a study of blood T cell repertoires in COVID-19. Sequencing used immunoSEQ multiplex PCR; TCRdb keeps in-frame clones, though not all of them. The data contain some 190,000 clones, around 84% of them singletons. In Cohort 3, a recovered donor had either two negative PCRs, clearance, or symptom resolution. Sequenced material: PBMCs or T cells enriched from blood (not recorded which). The chain is built from TRBV4-1 and TRBJ2-6; tentative D call: TRBD1 (6 bases). The clonotype comes from a young woman who had recovered from COVID-19. DNA for the CDR3: TGCGCCAGCAGCCAATTCACACCCAGGGGCTCTGGGGCCAACGTCCTGACTTTC. This codes for CASSQFTPRGSGANVLTF.